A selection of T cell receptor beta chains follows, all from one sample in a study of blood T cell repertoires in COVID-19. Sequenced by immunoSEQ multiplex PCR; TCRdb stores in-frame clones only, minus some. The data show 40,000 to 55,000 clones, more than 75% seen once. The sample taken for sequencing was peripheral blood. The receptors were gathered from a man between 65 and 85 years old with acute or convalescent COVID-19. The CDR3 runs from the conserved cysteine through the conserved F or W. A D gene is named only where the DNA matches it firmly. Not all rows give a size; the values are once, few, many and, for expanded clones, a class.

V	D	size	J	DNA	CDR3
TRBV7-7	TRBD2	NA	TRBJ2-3	TGTGCCAGCAGTTTGGGGGGGGCAGATACGCAGTATTTT	CASSLGGADTQYF
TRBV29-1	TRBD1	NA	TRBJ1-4	TGCAGCGTTGAAGGGACAGGGAGGGAAAAACTGTTTTTT	CSVEGTGREKLFF
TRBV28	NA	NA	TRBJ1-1	TGTGCCAGCAGGCAGGGAAGGGGATCGGGTGAAGCTTTCTTT	CASRQGRGSGEAFF
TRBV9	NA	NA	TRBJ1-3	TGTGCCAGCAGCGTAGGGAGCTCTGGAAACACCATATATTTT	CASSVGSSGNTIYF
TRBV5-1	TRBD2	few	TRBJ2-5	TGCGCCAGCAGCATCGGGACTAGCCCCTCGCCAGGCCAAGAGACCCAGTACTTC	CASSIGTSPSPGQETQYF
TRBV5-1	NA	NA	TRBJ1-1	TGCGCCAGCAGCTCGGTTTTTGGTGAAGCTTTCTTT	CASSSVFGEAFF
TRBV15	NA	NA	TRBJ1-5	TGTGCCACCAGCAGAGATTCGGGGTATCAGCCCCAGCATTTT	CATSRDSGYQPQHF
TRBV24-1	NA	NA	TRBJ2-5	TGTGCCGCCGCAACGAGGGAGACCCAGTACTTC	CAAATRETQYF
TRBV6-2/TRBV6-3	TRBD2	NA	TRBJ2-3	TGTGCCAGCAGTCCCCGAGGACTAGCGGGGGGAGGAGATACGCAGTATTTT	CASSPRGLAGGGDTQYF
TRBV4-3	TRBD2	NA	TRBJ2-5	TGCGCCAGCAGCCAAGATCCGGGGGGTAGCCAAGAGACCCAGTACTTC	CASSQDPGGSQETQYF
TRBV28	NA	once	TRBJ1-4	TGTGCCAGCAGCCAGGGTAGTACGGTAGGAAAACTGTTTTTT	CASSQGSTVGKLFF
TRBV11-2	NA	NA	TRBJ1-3	TGTGCCAGCAGCACAGGGATAGGAGGCACCATATATTTT	CASSTGIGGTIYF
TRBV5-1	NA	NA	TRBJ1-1	TGCGCCAGCAGCTTGGGGACAACAACCACCTATGAAGCTTTCTTT	CASSLGTTTTYEAFF
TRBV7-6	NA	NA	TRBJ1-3	TGTGCCAGCAGCTTAGTAGGAGGGGCCAGAAACACCATATATTTT	CASSLVGGARNTIYF
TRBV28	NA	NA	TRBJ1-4	TGTGCCAGCAGTGTTAGCGCAACTAATGAAAAACTGTTTTTT	CASSVSATNEKLFF
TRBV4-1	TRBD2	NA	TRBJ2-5	TGCGCCAGCAGCCAAGTTGGGGGGGAAGTCCAGTACTTC	CASSQVGGEVQYF
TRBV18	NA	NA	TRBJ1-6	TGTGCCAGCTCACCAGGACAGAAGTCACCCCTCCACTTT	CASSPGQKSPLHF
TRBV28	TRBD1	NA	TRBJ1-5	TGTGCCAGCAGTCGGCGGACAGGGGGCTATCTGGGGAGCAATCAGCCCCAGCATTTT	CASSRRTGGYLGSNQPQHF
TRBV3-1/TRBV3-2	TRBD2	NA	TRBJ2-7	TGTGCCAGCAGCCAAGATCTTCAGTTCGGGAGGAGCTCCTACGAGCAGTACTTC	CASSQDLQFGRSSYEQYF
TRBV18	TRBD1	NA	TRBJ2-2	TGTGCCAGCTCACCAACTTCAGGACAGGGGCCAAACACCGGGGAGCTGTTTTTT	CASSPTSGQGPNTGELFF
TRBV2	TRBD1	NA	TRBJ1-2	TGTGCCAGCGTCGATCAGGGGGCACTTGGTAACTATGGCTACACCTTC	CASVDQGALGNYGYTF
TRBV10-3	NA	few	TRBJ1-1	TGTGCCATCAGTGAGCCGGTACAGCTTGAAGCTTTCTTT	CAISEPVQLEAFF
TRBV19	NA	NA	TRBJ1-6	TGTGCCACCTCCGGAGGGGTGGGGAATTCACCCCTCCACTTT	CATSGGVGNSPLHF
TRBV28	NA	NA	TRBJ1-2	TGTGCCAGCAGTTCCACGGTAGTCAGGGAAGGGAATGGCTACACCTTC	CASSSTVVREGNGYTF
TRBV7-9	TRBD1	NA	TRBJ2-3	TGTGCCAGCAGCTCACTAAACAGGGGGCGAACAGATACGCAGTATTTT	CASSSLNRGRTDTQYF
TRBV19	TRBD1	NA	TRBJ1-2	TGTGCCAGTACCTCCCAGGACAGGCTCTATGGCTACACCTTC	CASTSQDRLYGYTF
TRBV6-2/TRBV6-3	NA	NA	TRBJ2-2	TGTGCCAGCAGTTATAAGATCGGCACCGGGGAGCTGTTTTTT	CASSYKIGTGELFF
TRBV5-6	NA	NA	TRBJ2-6	TGTGCCAGCAGCTTGGCGTACTCTGGGGCCAACGTCCTGACTTTC	CASSLAYSGANVLTF
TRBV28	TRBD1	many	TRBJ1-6	TGTGCCAGCAGCCGGGACAGGGTCTCACCCCTCCACTTT	CASSRDRVSPLHF
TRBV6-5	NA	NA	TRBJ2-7	TGTGCCAGCAGTTACTCGAGAGGACAGACCTACGAGCAGTACTTC	CASSYSRGQTYEQYF
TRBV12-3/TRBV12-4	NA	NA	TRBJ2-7	TGTGCCAGCAGCCCGGGACAAAACGAGCAGTACTTC	CASSPGQNEQYF
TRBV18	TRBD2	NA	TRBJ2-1	TGTGCCAGCGTACCCAGAGCGGGGGGGTTCTACTACAATGAGCAGTTCTTC	CASVPRAGGFYYNEQFF
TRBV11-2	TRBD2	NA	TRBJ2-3	TGTGCCAGCAGCTCCCGTGGTAGCGGGGGCCTAAGCACAGATACGCAGTATTTT	CASSSRGSGGLSTDTQYF